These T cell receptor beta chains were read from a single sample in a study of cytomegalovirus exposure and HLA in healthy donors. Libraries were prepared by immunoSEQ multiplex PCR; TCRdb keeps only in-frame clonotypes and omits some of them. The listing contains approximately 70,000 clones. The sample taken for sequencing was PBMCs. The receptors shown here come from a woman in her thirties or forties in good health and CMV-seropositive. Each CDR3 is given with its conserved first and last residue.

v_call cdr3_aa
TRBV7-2 CASSLAGQQETQYF
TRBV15 CATSRDLGQEETQYF
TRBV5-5 CASSMDGNSLNTEAFF
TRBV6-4 CASSETGTSGVLSTDTQYF
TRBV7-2 CASSRISHSDTQYF
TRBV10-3 CAISPGQETDTQYF
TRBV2 CASSEGGRTGGNEKLFF
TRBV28 CASSFISGTGGPDTQYF
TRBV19 CASSFRTDTQYF
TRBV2 CASISRGSYNEQFF
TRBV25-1 CASSVVETISGANVLTF
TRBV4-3 CASSLGTVYNEQFF
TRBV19 CASSIWRINQPQHF
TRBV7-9 CASSLGTGNSPLHF
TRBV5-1 CASSTDGSSYEQYF
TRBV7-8 CASSLGRDQPQHF
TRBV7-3 CASSLAGPSAGNTIYF
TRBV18 CASSPPFQGPYGYTF
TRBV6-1 CASSALGQTTEAFF
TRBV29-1 CSASGSETKNIQYF
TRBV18 CASSPAVGVNTEAFF
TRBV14 CASSLLAAISGNTIYF
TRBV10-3 CAISESGQGRAFF
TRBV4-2 CASSQDPTSVGLASTEAFF
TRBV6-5 CASSYPGLEQFF
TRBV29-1 CSVPRATYGYTF
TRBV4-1 CASRHPGGVETQYF
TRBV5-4 CASSLPSGTGGRYGYTF
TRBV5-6 CASSPLGRGESYEQYF
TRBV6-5 CASSYSPSQQFF
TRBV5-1 CASSLTVSLAEKDTQYF
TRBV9 CASSPRTSGSYNEQFF
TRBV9 CASSVGAGGNQPQHF
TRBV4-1 CASSASTSNQPQHF
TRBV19 CASGPRLAGGTGGELFF
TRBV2 CASSPGQSLKGPQHF
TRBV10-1 CASSAHVVAAYNEQFF
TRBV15 CATSRGIDSGGSPWDEQFF
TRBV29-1 CSVEDWRGTQYF
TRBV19 CASRAESSYNEQFF
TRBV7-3 CASSLRPGGTGDTQYF
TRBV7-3 CASSLGPMYEQYF
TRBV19 CASISVPSNEQFF
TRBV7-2 CASSSLRGDGYTF
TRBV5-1 CASRVDRNYGYTF
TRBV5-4 CASSLNRVGNEQFF
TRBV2 CASGQGTDTQYF
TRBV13 CASSLISGELFF
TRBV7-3 CASRRDSDDTEAFF
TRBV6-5 CASRLQALSYEQYF
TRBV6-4 CASSESGGGTDTQYF
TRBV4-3 CASSRDRGLGNTIYF
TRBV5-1 CASSLSPSANTGELFF
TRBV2 CASSENTLILDYEQYF